This T cell receptor (beta chain) is drawn from a study of T cell responses to AZD1222 COVID-19 vaccine. Trimming took 6 bases from V and 1 from J, leaving 10 bases between them. CDR1 and CDR2 from the germline V gene are MNHEY and SMNVEV (reference sequence). This CDR3 is built from 14 residues. On this clone itself: The antigen remains unidentified.

The protocol was immunoSEQ multiplex PCR, while the TCRdb copy is restricted to in-frame clones and leaves out a portion. The repertoire holds under 170,000 clones, with 75% to 95% as singletons. Findings of the study overall: Increased Spike-specific TCR breadth and depth were observed after two AZD1222 doses. There were mostly white British donors and more females than males, and clonal diversity was possibly underestimated.

The receptor comes from an adult who received the AZD1222 COVID-19 vaccine. The chain has TRBV27 and TRBJ1-3, with unresolved D. The source material was peripheral blood, sampled 28 days after the second AZD1222 dose. CDR3 loop: CASSLGPSGNTIYF. CDR3 in DNA: TGTGCCAGCAGCCTCGGACCTTCTGGAAACACCATATATTTT.